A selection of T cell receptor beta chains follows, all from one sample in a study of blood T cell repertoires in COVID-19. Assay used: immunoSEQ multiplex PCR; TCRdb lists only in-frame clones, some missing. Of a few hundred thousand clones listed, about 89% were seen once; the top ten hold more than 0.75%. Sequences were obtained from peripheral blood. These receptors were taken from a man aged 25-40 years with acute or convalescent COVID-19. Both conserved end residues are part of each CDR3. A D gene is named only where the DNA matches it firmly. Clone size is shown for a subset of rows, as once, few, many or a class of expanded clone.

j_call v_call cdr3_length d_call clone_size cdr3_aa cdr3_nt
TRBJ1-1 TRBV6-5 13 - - CASSPRGSTEAFF TGTGCCAGCAGCCCCCGGGGTAGCACTGAAGCTTTCTTT
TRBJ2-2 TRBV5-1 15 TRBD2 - CASSKTSGRTGELFF TGCGCCAGCAGCAAAACTAGCGGGCGGACCGGGGAGCTGTTTTTT
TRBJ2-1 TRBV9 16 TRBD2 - CASSVGLAGGQYEQFF TGTGCCAGCAGCGTAGGGTTAGCGGGGGGGCAGTATGAGCAGTTCTTC
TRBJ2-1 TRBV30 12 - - CAWSVRGDEQFF TGTGCCTGGAGTGTACGAGGCGATGAGCAGTTCTTC
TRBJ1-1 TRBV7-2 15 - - CASSLAEQMNTEAFF TGTGCCAGCAGCTTAGCCGAACAGATGAACACTGAAGCTTTCTTT
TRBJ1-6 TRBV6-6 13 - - CASSYLQNSPLHF TGTGCCAGCAGTTATCTACAGAATTCACCCCTCCACTTT
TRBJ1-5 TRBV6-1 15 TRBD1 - CASSEGQGVNQPQHF TGTGCCAGCAGTGAAGGACAGGGGGTAAATCAGCCCCAGCATTTT
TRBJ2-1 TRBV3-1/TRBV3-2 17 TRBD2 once CASSQEAVTSGYNEQFF TGTGCCAGCAGCCAAGAGGCGGTGACTAGCGGTTACAATGAGCAGTTCTTC
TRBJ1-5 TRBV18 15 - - CASSPKVSSNQPQHF TGTGCCAGCTCACCCAAAGTCAGTAGCAATCAGCCCCAGCATTTT
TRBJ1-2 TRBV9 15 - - CASSPPAALDYGYTF TGTGCCAGCAGCCCACCCGCGGCCTTGGACTATGGCTACACCTTC
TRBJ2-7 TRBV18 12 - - CASSPSGDEQYF TGTGCCAGCTCACCGTCCGGGGACGAGCAGTACTTC
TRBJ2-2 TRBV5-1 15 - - CASSLEQGPLGELFF TGCGCCAGCAGCTTGGAGCAGGGGCCTCTCGGGGAGCTGTTTTTT
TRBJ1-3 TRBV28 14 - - CASSFSGESDTIYF TGTGCCAGCAGTTTCTCAGGGGAGAGTGACACCATATATTTT
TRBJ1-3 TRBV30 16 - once CAWSPWGVNSGNTIYF TGTGCCTGGAGCCCCTGGGGGGTAAACTCTGGAAACACCATATATTTT
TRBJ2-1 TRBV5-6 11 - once CASSLGHEQFF TGTGCCAGCAGCTTGGGGCATGAGCAGTTCTTC
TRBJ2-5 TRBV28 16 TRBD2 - CASRPGLAGGWETQYF TGTGCCAGCAGGCCGGGACTAGCGGGGGGATGGGAGACCCAGTACTTC
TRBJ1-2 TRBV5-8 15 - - CASSLMGGPGYGYTF TGTGCCAGCAGCTTGATGGGAGGGCCGGGCTATGGCTACACCTTC